This entry concerns a single T cell receptor beta chain. The V end lost 4 bases, the J end lost 3 bases, and 11 bases lay between the germline ends. In germline, CDR1 is SGDLS, CDR2 YYNGEE. This CDR3 spans 14 amino acids. The data were taken from a study of control samples from healthy donors and cancer patients. Profiled with immunoSEQ multiplex PCR; TCRdb holds only in-frame clones, not every one. The table shows 100,000 to 150,000 clones, with around 87% occurring only once. This clonotype originated in a man aged 25-40 years in good health. The specimen sequenced was blood. The chain is built from TRBV9 and TRBJ2-1, with D hard to call. CDR3 protein: CASSSRAVYNEQFF. The CDR3, as DNA: TGTGCCAGCAGCTCACGGGCGGTCTACAATGAGCAGTTCTTC.